The subject of this entry is one T cell receptor beta chain. The same CDR3 is also encoded by other DNA sequences in this sample. The sample originates from a study of blood T cell repertoires in COVID-19. Study-level information: Italy, Spain and the United States were the sources of the convalescent and acute COVID-19 samples.

Libraries were prepared by immunoSEQ multiplex PCR; TCRdb keeps only in-frame clonotypes and omits some of them. The profile shows approximately 310,000 clones, roughly 87% of them singletons. This clonotype was sampled from a man aged 50 to 59 with active or convalescent COVID-19. The sequenced material came from peripheral blood.

CDR3 DNA sequence: TGTGCCAGCAGCTCCCAGGGGCCACAAGAGACCCAGTACTTC. It specifies CASSSQGPQETQYF. This chain uses TRBV7-9 with TRBJ2-5; TRBD1 is a possible D gene (6 bases). Trimming took 4 bases from V and 2 from J, leaving 11 bases between them. In germline, CDR1 is SEHNR, CDR2 FQNEAQ (reference sequence). The CDR3 totals 14 residues.